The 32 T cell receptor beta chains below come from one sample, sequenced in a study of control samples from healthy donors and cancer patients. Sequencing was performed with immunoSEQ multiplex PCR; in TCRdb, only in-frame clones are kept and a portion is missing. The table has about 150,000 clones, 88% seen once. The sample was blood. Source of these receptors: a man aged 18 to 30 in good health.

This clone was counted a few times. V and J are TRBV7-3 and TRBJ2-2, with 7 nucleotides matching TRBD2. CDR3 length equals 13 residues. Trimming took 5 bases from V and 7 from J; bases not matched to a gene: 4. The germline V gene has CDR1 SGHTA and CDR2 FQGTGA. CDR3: CASSREVDGELFF. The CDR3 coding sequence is TGTGCCAGCAGCCGGGAGGTGGACGGGGAGCTGTTTTTT.

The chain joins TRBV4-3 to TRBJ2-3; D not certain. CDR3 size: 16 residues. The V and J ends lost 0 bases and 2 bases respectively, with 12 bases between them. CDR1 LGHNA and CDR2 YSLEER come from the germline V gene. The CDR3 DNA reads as TGCGCCAGCAGCCAAGATCTCCGGCAGGACACAGATACGCAGTATTTT. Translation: CASSQDLRQDTDTQYF.

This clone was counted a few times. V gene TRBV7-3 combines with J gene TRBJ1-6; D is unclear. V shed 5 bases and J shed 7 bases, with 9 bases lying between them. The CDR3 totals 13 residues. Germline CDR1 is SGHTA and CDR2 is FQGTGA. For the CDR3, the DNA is TGTGCCAGCAGCAACGGACGGAATTCACCCCTCCACTTT. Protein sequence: CASSNGRNSPLHF.

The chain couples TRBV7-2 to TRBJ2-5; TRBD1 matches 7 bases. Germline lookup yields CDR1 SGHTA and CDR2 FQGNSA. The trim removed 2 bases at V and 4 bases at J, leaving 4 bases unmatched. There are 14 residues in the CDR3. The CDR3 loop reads CASSLTGQAETQYF. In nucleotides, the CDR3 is TGTGCCAGCAGCTTAACCGGACAGGCAGAGACCCAGTACTTC.

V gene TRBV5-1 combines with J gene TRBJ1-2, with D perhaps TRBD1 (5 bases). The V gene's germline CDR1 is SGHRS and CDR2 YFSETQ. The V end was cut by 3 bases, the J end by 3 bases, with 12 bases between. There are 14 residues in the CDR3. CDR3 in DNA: TGCGCCAGCAGCTCGGGACGTCTAGACTATGGCTACACCTTC. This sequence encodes CASSSGRLDYGYTF.

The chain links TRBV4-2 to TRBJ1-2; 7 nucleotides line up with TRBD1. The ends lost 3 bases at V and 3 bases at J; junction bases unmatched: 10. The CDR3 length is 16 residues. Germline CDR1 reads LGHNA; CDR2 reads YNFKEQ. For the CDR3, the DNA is TGTGCCAGCAGCCATCCAACAGGGGCTAACTACTATGGCTACACCTTC. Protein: CASSHPTGANYYGYTF.

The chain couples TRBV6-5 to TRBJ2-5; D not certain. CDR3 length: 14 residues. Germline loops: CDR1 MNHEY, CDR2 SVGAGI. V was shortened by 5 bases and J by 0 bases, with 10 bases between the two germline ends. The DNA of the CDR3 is TGTGCCAGCAGTCATCCACGGAACCAAGAGACCCAGTACTTC. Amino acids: CASSHPRNQETQYF.

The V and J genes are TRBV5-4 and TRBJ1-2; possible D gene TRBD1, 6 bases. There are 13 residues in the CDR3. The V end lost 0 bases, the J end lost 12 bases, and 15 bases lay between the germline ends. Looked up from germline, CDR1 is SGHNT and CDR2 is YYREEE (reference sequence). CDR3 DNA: TGTGCCAGCAGCTTGGTGGACAGACTAGACAACACCTTC. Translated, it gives CASSLVDRLDNTF. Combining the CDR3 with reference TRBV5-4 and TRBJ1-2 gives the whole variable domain ETGVTQSPTHLIKTRGQQVTLRCSSQSGHNTVSWYQQALGQGPQFIFQYYREEENGRGNFPPRFSGLQFPNYSSELNVNALELDDSALYLCASSLVDRLDNTFGSGTRLTVV.

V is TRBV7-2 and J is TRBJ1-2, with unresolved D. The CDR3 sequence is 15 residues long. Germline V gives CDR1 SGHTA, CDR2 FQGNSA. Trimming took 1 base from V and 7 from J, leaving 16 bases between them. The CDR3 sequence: CASSLVAGPVGGYTF. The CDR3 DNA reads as TGTGCCAGCAGCTTAGTGGCAGGCCCCGTAGGTGGCTACACCTTC.

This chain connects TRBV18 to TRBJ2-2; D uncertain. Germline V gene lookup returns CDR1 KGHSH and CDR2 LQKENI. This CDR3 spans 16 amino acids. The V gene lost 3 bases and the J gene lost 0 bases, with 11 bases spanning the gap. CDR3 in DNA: TGTGCCAGCTCACCTGAACACCTCGCGAACACCGGGGAGCTGTTTTTT. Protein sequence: CASSPEHLANTGELFF.

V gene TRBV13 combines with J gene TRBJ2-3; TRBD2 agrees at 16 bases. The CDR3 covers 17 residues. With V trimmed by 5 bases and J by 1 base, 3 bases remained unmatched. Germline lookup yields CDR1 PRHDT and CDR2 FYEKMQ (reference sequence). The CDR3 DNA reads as TGTGCCAGCAGCCCCGGGACTAGCGGGGGGGGCACAGATACGCAGTATTTT. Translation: CASSPGTSGGGTDTQYF.

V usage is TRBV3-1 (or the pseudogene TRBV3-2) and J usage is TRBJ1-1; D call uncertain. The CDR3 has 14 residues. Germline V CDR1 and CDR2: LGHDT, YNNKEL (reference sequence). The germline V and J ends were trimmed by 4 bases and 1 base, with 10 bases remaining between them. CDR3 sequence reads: CASSRSDRNTEAFF. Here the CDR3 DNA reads TGTGCCAGCAGCCGTTCCGACCGGAACACTGAAGCTTTCTTT.

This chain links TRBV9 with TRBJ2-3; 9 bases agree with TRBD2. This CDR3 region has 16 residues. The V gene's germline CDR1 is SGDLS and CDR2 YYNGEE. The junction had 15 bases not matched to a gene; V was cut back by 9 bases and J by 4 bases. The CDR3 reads CATAPYGRGGADTQYF. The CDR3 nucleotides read TGTGCCACCGCCCCTTACGGGCGGGGGGGCGCAGATACGCAGTATTTT.

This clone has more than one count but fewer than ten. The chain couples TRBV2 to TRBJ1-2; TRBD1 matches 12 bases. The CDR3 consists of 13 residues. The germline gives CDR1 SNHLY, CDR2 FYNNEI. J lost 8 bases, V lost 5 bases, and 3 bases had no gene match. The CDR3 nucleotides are TGTGCCAGCAGTCCCGGGACAGGGGGCGGCTACACCTTC. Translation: CASSPGTGGGYTF.

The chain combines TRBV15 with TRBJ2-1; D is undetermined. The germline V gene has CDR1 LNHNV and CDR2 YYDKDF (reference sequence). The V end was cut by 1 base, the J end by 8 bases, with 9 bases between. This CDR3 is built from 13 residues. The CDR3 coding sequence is TGTGCCACCAGCAGAGTAATCCGGGATGAGCAGTTCTTC. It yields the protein CATSRVIRDEQFF.

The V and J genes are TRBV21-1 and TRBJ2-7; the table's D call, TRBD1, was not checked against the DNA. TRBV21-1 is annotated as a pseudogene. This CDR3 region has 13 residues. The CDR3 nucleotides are TGTGCCAGCAGCAACAGACAGGCAGACGAGCAGTACTTC. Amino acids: CASSNRQADEQYF.

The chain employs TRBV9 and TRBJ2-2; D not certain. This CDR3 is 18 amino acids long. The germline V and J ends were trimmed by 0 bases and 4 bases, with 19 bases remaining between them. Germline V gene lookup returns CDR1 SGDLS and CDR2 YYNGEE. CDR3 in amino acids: CASSVAIAANPPTGELFF. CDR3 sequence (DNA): TGTGCCAGCAGCGTAGCAATAGCCGCGAATCCTCCCACCGGGGAGCTGTTTTTT.

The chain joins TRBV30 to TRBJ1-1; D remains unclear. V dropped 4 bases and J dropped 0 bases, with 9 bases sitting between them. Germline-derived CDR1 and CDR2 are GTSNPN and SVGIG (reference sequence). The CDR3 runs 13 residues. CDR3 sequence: CAWTPGVNTEAFF. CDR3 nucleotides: TGTGCCTGGACTCCGGGAGTGAACACTGAAGCTTTCTTT.

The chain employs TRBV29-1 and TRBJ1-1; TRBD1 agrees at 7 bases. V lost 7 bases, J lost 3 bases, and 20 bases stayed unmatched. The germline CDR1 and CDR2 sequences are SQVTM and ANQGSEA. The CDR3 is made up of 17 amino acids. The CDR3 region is CSELNRGSDQGYTEAFF. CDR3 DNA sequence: TGCAGCGAGCTAAACAGGGGCTCGGATCAGGGCTACACTGAAGCTTTCTTT.

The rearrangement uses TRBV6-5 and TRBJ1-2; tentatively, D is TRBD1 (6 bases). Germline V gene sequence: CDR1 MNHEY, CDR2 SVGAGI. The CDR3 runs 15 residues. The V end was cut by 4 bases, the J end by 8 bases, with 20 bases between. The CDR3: CASSSPGHGGGGYTF. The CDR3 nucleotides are TGTGCCAGCAGTTCCCCGGGACATGGCGGCGGAGGCTACACCTTC.

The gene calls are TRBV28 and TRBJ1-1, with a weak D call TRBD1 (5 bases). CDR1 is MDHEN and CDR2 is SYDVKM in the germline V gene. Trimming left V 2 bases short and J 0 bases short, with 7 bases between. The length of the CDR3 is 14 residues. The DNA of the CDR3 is TGTGCCAGCAGTTTACAGGGTATGAACACTGAAGCTTTCTTT. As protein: CASSLQGMNTEAFF.

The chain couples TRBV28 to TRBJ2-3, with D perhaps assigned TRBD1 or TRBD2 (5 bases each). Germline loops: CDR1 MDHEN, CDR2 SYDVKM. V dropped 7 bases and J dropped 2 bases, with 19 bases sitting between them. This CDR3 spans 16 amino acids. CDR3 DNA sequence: TGTGCCAGCACCTTTTCCGGGACCCCGTCCACAGATACGCAGTATTTT. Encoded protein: CASTFSGTPSTDTQYF.

The CDR3 region is CASSEGLAVDTQYF. For the CDR3, the DNA is TGTGCCAGCAGTGAGGGACTAGCGGTAGATACGCAGTATTTT. V and J are TRBV6-1 and TRBJ2-3; 11 bases match TRBD2. Germline V gene sequence: CDR1 MNHNS, CDR2 SASEGT. CDR3 length: 14 residues. V was clipped by 3 bases and J by 5 bases; unmatched bases: 1.

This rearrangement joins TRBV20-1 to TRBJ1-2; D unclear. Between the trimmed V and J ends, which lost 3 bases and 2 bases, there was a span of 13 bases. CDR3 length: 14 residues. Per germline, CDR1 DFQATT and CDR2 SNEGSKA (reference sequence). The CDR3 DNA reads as TGCAGTGCTAGTCAAGTCTCTGCAAACTATGGCTACACCTTC. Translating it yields CSASQVSANYGYTF.

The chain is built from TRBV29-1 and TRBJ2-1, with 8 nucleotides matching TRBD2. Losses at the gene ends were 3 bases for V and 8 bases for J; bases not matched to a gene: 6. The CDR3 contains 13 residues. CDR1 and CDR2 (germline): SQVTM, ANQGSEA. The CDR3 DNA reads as TGCAGCGTTGACGGCGGGGGGTTCGATGAGCAGTTCTTC. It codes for CSVDGGGFDEQFF.

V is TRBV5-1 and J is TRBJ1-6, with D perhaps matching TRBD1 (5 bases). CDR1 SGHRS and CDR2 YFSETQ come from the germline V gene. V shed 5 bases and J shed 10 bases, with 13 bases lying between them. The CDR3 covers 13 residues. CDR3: CASRTTQGSPLHF. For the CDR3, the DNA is TGCGCCAGCAGAACTACCCAGGGATCACCCCTCCACTTT.

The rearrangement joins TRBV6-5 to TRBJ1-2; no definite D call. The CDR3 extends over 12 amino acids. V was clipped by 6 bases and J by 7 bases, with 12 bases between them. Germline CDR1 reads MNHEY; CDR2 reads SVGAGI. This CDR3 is CASRLGGGGYTF. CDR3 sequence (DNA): TGTGCCAGCAGGCTAGGAGGAGGTGGCTACACCTTC.

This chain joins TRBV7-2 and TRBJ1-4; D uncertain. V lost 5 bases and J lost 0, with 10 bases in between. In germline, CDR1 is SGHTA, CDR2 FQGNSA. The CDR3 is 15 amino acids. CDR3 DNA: TGTGCCAGCAGCCCCGGGGATACAACTAATGAAAAACTGTTTTTT. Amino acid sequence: CASSPGDTTNEKLFF.

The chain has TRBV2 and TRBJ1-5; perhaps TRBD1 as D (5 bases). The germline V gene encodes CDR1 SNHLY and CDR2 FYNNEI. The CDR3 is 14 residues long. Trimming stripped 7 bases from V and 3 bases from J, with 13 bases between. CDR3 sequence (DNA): TGTGCCAGCACTGGAGGGGACTACAATCAGCCCCAGCATTTT. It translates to CASTGGDYNQPQHF.

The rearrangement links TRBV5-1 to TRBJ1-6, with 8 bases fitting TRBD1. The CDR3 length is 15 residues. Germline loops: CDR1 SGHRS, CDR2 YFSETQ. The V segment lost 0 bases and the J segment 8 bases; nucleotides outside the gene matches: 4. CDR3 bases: TGCGCCAGCAGCTTGGATGGACAGGGAGATTCACCCCTCCACTTT. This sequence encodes CASSLDGQGDSPLHF.

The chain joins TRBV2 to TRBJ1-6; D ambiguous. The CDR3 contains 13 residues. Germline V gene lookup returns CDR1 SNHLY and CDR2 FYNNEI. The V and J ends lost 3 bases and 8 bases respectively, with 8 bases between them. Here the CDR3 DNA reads TGTGCCAGCAGTGATCGGCCGGATTCACCCCTCCACTTT. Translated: CASSDRPDSPLHF.

The DNA for the CDR3 is TGCGCCAGCAGCTTGGGGGACAGTAATGAAAAACTGTTTTTT. Translated, it gives CASSLGDSNEKLFF. The rearrangement joins TRBV5-1 to TRBJ1-4; 7 positions agree with TRBD1. Trimming took 0 bases from V and 4 from J; bases not matched to a gene: 0. Germline V gene data show CDR1 as SGHRS and CDR2 as YFSETQ. This CDR3 has 14 residues.